This TCR beta chain was recovered during a study of blood T cell repertoires in COVID-19 (TCRdb year 2020). About the investigation overall: Samples from collaborators originated in the United States, Italy and Spain and spanned both the acute and convalescent phases of COVID-19. The samples were drawn from the first 160 participants of the ongoing ImmuneRACE study and from some 1,300 subjects provided by 6 global collaborators. Where available, HLA class I and class II types were taken from metadata supplied by the sample provider and were not determined by assay-based typing. Deeply sampled blood TCRbeta repertoires from subjects exposed to, actively infected with, or recovered from COVID-19 were included in the dataset. A de-identified subject ID, COVID-19 status, age in years and sex were almost always included in the sample metadata. The material from the prospective study consisted of cDNA or gDNA derived from T cells, B-cell-depleted T cells, or PBMCs. The repertoires were released in a freely available public database intended as a resource for research on the immune response to SARS-CoV-2.

Points on this clone: No cognate antigen has been identified for it. Qualities for individual bases were not recorded, and no much larger clone is one base off.

What the study reported, not specific to this receptor: The quantity of clinical and demographic metadata differed by source and by participant and was supplied without curation.

The collaborating institutions used their own protocols to collect whole blood in K2EDTA tubes. For TCRbeta analysis, collaborator samples were shipped as frozen whole blood, as isolated PBMCs, or as DNA extracted from either sample type. V is cut by 3 bases and J by 5 bases, and the space between the germline ends is 13 bases. Reading from cysteine to phenylalanine, the CDR3 counts 14 amino acids. Left in the record is the CDR3 DNA by itself, 42 bases read in frame from the first base. CDR1 and CDR2, looked up from the germline V gene, are KGHSH and LQKENI. TCRbeta CDR3 regions were amplified from genomic DNA using the immunoSEQ Assay, a bias-controlled multiplex PCR. For the original study's pipeline: The number of nucleated cells in each sample was estimated by amplification of reference gene primers within the assay. Sequence reads were collapsed and filtered to measure the absolute abundance of every unique TCRbeta CDR3 rearrangement. For each sample, productive Simpson clonality was calculated by taking the square root of Simpson's diversity index across productive rearrangements. The immuneACCESS repertoire file appears here via TCRdb, limited to in-frame rearrangements. These files lack a portion of the clones; in checked studies, under half of the deficit traces to unresolved V genes, and the cause of the others is not known. V and J calls and clone size are given by that table; D and trimming were obtained from the DNA. The sample table lists about 190,000 clones, roughly 89% of them with a count of one. Clones ranked in the top ten supply 0.6% to 0.8% of the sample.

The clonotype was recovered from a man aged 50 to 60 with acute or convalescent COVID-19. The V gene is TRBV18 and the J gene is TRBJ2-5, with the D segment identity uncertain. Material for sequencing was peripheral blood. The CDR3: CASSPRHPQETQYF. In nucleotides, the sequence is TGTGCCAGCTCACCCAGGCACCCCCAGGAGACCCAGTACTTC.